What follows are 5 T cell receptor beta chains derived from one specimen sequenced in a study of blood T cell repertoires in COVID-19. The table came from immunoSEQ multiplex PCR; TCRdb's copy has only in-frame clones and leaves some out. Of fewer than 120,000 clones in the sample, around three quarters are singletons; the top ten hold less than 10%. The sequenced material came from peripheral blood. These receptors all stem from a woman aged 60-70 years with acute or convalescent COVID-19.

The chain links TRBV6-5 to TRBJ1-1; weak D call: TRBD1 (5 bases). Germline V gives CDR1 MNHEY, CDR2 SVGAGI. This CDR3 is built from 14 residues. V lost 7 bases and J lost 5, with 17 bases in between. Written as DNA, the CDR3 is TGTGCCAGCAAGGCGACAGATTCGAGGACTGAAGCTTTCTTT. Translated, it gives CASKATDSRTEAFF.

This clone has more than one count but fewer than ten. The rearrangement joins TRBV25-1 to TRBJ2-7; 8 bases fit TRBD1. CDR3 size: 14 residues. Trimming cost V 4 bases and J 2 bases; bases outside gene matches: 4. Germline CDR1 MGHDK, CDR2 SYGVNS. The CDR3 nucleotides are TGTGCCAGCAGTGTCGGGACAGGTCCCTACGAGCAGTACTTC. It encodes CASSVGTGPYEQYF.

This chain uses TRBV28 with TRBJ2-7; D not certain. Trimming pared 5 bases from V and 4 bases from J, leaving 15 bases between. The CDR3 extends over 14 amino acids. Per germline, CDR1 MDHEN and CDR2 SYDVKM. CDR3 region: CASSGPMVLYEQYF. The CDR3 DNA follows: TGTGCCAGCAGTGGCCCGATGGTTTTGTACGAGCAGTACTTC.

The rearrangement joins TRBV13 to TRBJ1-2; D is perhaps TRBD1 (6 bases). Between the trimmed V and J ends, which lost 7 bases and 4 bases, there was a span of 16 bases. This CDR3 is 14 amino acids long. The germline V gene encodes CDR1 PRHDT and CDR2 FYEKMQ (reference sequence). CDR3 loop: CASTPRTAPYGYTF. The CDR3 DNA reads as TGTGCCAGCACCCCAAGGACAGCTCCCTATGGCTACACCTTC.

The chain uses TRBV7-6 and TRBJ2-5; 14 bases are a match to TRBD2. CDR1 and CDR2 (germline): SGHVS, FNYEAQ. The CDR3 totals 16 residues. The V and J ends lost 5 bases and 2 bases, in that order; junction bases with no gene match: 4. CDR3 region: CASSPGLAGGQETQYF. CDR3 in DNA: TGTGCCAGCAGCCCAGGACTAGCGGGGGGACAAGAGACCCAGTACTTC.